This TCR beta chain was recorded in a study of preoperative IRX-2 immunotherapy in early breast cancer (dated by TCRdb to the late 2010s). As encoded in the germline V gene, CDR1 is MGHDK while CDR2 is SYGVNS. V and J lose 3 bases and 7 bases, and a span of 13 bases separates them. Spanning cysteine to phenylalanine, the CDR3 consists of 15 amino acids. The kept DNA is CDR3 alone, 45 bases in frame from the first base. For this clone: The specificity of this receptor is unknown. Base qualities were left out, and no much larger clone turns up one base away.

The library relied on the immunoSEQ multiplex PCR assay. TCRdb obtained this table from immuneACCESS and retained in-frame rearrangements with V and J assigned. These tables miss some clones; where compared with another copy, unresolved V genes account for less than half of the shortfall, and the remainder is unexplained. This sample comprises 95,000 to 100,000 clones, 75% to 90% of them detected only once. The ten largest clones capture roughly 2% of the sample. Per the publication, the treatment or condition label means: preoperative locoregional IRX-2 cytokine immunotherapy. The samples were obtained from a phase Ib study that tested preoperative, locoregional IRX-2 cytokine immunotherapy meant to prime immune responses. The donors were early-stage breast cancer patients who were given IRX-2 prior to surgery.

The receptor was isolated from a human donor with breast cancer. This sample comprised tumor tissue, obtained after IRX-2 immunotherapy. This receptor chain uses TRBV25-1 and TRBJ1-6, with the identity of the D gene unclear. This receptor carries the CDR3 CASSEPHGSNSPLHF. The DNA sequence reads TGTGCCAGCAGTGAGCCCCACGGTTCAAATTCACCCCTCCACTTT.